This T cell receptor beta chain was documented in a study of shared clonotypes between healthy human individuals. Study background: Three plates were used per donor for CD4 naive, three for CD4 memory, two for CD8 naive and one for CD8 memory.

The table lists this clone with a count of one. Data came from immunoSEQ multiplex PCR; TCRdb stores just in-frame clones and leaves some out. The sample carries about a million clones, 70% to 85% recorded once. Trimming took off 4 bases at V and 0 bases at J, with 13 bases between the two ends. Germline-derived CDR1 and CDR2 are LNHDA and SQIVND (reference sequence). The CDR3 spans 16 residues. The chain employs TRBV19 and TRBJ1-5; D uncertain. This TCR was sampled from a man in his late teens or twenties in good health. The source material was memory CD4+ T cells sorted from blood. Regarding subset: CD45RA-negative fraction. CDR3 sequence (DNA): TGTGCCAGTAGTACAGTCGGGGTGTATAGCAATCAGCCCCAGCATTTT. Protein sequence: CASSTVGVYSNQPQHF.